These T cell receptor beta chains were read from a single sample in a study of cytomegalovirus exposure and HLA in healthy donors. Method: immunoSEQ multiplex PCR; TCRdb's copy keeps in-frame clones and lacks some. The sample shows over 100,000 clones, 70% to 80% of them seen only once. The sample was PBMCs. These receptor sequences come from a female donor in good health and CMV-seronegative. CDR3s include the opening cysteine and the closing phenylalanine or tryptophan. The order of the fields is clone size, D gene, J gene, V gene, CDR3 DNA, CDR3 protein. The D gene is left open where the match is weak. A row's size may be missing; if present it is once, few, many or a size class.

size: NA
D: NA
J: TRBJ1-1
V: TRBV19
DNA: TGTGCCAGTAGTATAGGAGGTTTGGCTGAAGCTTTCTTT
CDR3: CASSIGGLAEAFF

size: once
D: TRBD1
J: TRBJ1-2
V: TRBV27
DNA: TGTGCCAGCAGTTCACACAGGGGGAATCACTATGGCTACACCTTC
CDR3: CASSSHRGNHYGYTF

size: NA
D: TRBD1
J: TRBJ2-1
V: TRBV30
DNA: TGTGCCTGGGGTCTAGGGGGCGCTGACAATGAGCAGTTCTTC
CDR3: CAWGLGGADNEQFF

size: NA
D: TRBD1
J: TRBJ2-7
V: TRBV30
DNA: TGTGCCTGGGGCAGGGGGCCGGGGGAGCAGTACTTC
CDR3: CAWGRGPGEQYF

size: NA
D: TRBD1
J: TRBJ1-2
V: TRBV27
DNA: TGTGCCAGCAGGCTGACAGGGTCTAACTATGGCTACACCTTC
CDR3: CASRLTGSNYGYTF

size: NA
D: TRBD2
J: TRBJ2-4
V: TRBV27
DNA: TGTGCCAGCAGTTTAGCGGGAGCGGGAAACATTCAGTACTTC
CDR3: CASSLAGAGNIQYF

size: NA
D: NA
J: TRBJ2-1
V: TRBV27
DNA: TGTGCCAGCAGTTTATTTTGGGCCCATGAGCAGTTCTTC
CDR3: CASSLFWAHEQFF

size: once
D: NA
J: TRBJ2-1
V: TRBV5-1
DNA: TGCGCCAGCAGCTTGGCCTCGTACGGCAATGAGCAGTTCTTC
CDR3: CASSLASYGNEQFF

size: once
D: TRBD2
J: TRBJ2-2
V: TRBV9
DNA: TGTGCCAGCAGCCCACTATACCCTAGGCGGGGGACCGGGGAGCTGTTTTTT
CDR3: CASSPLYPRRGTGELFF

size: few
D: NA
J: TRBJ2-7
V: TRBV14
DNA: TGTGCCAGCAGCCAGGACAACCTCTCCTACGAGCAGTACTTC
CDR3: CASSQDNLSYEQYF

size: once
D: TRBD2
J: TRBJ2-7
V: TRBV4-3
DNA: TGCGCCAGCAGCCAGCGAGCGGGAGGTCTCGAGCAGTACTTC
CDR3: CASSQRAGGLEQYF

size: NA
D: NA
J: TRBJ2-2
V: TRBV9
DNA: TGTGCCAGCAGCGTTGTCTCCGGGGAGCTGTTTTTT
CDR3: CASSVVSGELFF

size: NA
D: NA
J: TRBJ2-3
V: TRBV4-3
DNA: TGCGCCAGCAGCCTCCCGCCAGGGGGGCGAGATACGCAGTATTTT
CDR3: CASSLPPGGRDTQYF

size: once
D: NA
J: TRBJ2-3
V: TRBV5-4
DNA: TGTGCCAGCAGTGGGCCTGGGGCGATCACAGATACGCAGTATTTT
CDR3: CASSGPGAITDTQYF

size: NA
D: TRBD1
J: TRBJ1-1
V: TRBV18
DNA: TGTGCCAGCTCACCGGGACAGGGGAACACTGAAGCTTTCTTT
CDR3: CASSPGQGNTEAFF

size: NA
D: TRBD1
J: TRBJ1-3
V: TRBV7-6
DNA: TGTGCCAGCAGACCCGGGACAGGGGGCGAACTATCTGGAAACACCATATATTTT
CDR3: CASRPGTGGELSGNTIYF

size: NA
D: NA
J: TRBJ2-7
V: TRBV11-3
DNA: TGTGCCAGCAGCCCCGGGACACATACCTACGAGCAGTACTTC
CDR3: CASSPGTHTYEQYF

size: NA
D: NA
J: TRBJ2-7
V: TRBV2
DNA: TGTGCCAGCAGTGCAATCTGGCGGGACTACGAGCAGTACTTC
CDR3: CASSAIWRDYEQYF

size: NA
D: NA
J: TRBJ2-3
V: TRBV2
DNA: TGTGCCAGCAGTAGCGGTACAGATACGCAGTATTTT
CDR3: CASSSGTDTQYF

size: NA
D: TRBD1
J: TRBJ2-6
V: TRBV5-4
DNA: TGTGCCAGCAGCCCGACAGGGGGCACTGGAGGGGCCAACGTCCTGACTTTC
CDR3: CASSPTGGTGGANVLTF

size: NA
D: TRBD2
J: TRBJ2-5
V: TRBV7-2
DNA: TGTGCCAGCAGCTTATTGGGAGCGGGAGGACGGGAGACCCAGTACTTC
CDR3: CASSLLGAGGRETQYF

size: NA
D: NA
J: TRBJ2-7
V: TRBV9
DNA: TGTGCCAGCAGCGTAGGAGCGAGCTCCTACGAGCAGTACTTC
CDR3: CASSVGASSYEQYF

size: NA
D: NA
J: TRBJ2-1
V: TRBV11-2
DNA: TGTGCCAGCAGCTTGCACTACGAGGTGTTCTTC
CDR3: CASSLHYEVFF